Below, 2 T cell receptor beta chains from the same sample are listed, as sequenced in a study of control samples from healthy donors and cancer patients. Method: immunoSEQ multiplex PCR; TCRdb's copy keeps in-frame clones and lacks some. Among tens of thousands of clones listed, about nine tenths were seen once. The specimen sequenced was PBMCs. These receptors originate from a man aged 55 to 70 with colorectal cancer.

In DNA form, the CDR3 reads TGTGCCAGTAGTTTGGACCCTAATTCCTACAATGAGCAGTTCTTC. Its translation: CASSLDPNSYNEQFF. The chain combines TRBV19 with TRBJ2-1; D remains unclear. V was cut by 5 bases and J by 1 base, with 12 bases left in between. The CDR3 totals 15 residues. Germline-derived CDR1 and CDR2 are LNHDA and SQIVND (reference sequence). Variable domain in full (rest from reference TRBV19 and TRBJ2-1): DGGITQSPKYLFRKEGQNVTLSCEQNLNHDAMYWYRQDPGQGLRLIYYSQIVNDFQKGDIAEGYSVSREKKESFPLTVTSAQKNPTAFYLCASSLDPNSYNEQFFGPGTRLTVL.

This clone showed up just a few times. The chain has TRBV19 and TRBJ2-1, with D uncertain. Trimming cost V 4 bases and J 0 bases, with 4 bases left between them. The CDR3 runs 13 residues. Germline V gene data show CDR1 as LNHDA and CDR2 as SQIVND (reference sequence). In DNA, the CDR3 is TGTGCCAGTAGTACAAGCTCCTACAATGAGCAGTTCTTC. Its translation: CASSTSSYNEQFF.